This TCR beta chain was observed in a study of T-cell reconstitution after alpha-beta-depleted transplantation in children. Study findings and constraints: At around two months after transplant, the alpha-beta T cells were reportedly derived from several hundred expanded clones that came from non-depleted graft cells. T-cell counts and diversity at one year following transplant were attributed mainly to newly produced T cells.

The authors prepared the TCRbeta library with unique molecular identifiers. TCRdb re-called the PCR reads with MiXCR, one entry per CDR3 protein. The sample has 780,000 or so distinct CDR3 sequences; under 20% are singletons. This clonotype was counted a few times. Its antigen is unidentified. The input for sequencing was PBMCs, mostly from graft donor cells, taken 360 days after TCRalphabeta/CD19-depleted stem cell transplant. The TCR comes from a male patient younger than 18 who had a stem cell transplant for acute lymphoblastic leukemia, so the T cells may come from the graft donor.

This CDR3 is CASRPRTDMNTEAFF. The CDR3 DNA reads as TGTGCCAGCAGACCCAGGACGGATATGAACACTGAAGCTTTCTTT. The V call is TRBV5-6, the J call TRBJ1-1; D remains unclear. V lost 5 bases to trimming and J lost 0 bases, with 14 bases between them. The germline gives CDR1 SGHDT, CDR2 YYEEEE. CDR3 length equals 15 residues.